The rows below give T cell receptor beta chains drawn from one sample of a study of neurological immune-mediated disorders. TCRdb re-analysed the 5' RACE reads in MiXCR, keeping a single row per CDR3 protein. The table shows some 70,000 distinct CDR3 sequences, with about 3.4% occurring only once. Sample: PBMCs. The source of these receptors is a man aged 35-49 years with multiple sclerosis. Each CDR3 is given with its conserved first and last residue. The D gene is left open where the match is weak. Clone size appears in some rows only: once, few, many, or a class for an expanded clone.

j_call clone_size v_call d_call cdr3_nt cdr3_aa
TRBJ1-2 many TRBV7-9 - TGTGCCAGCAGCTTAAACAGGATCCCTCATGGCTACACCTTC CASSLNRIPHGYTF
TRBJ2-6 few TRBV7-7 - TGTGCCAGCAGCTTAAGGTCTCCCTCTGGGGCCAACGTCCTGACTTTC CASSLRSPSGANVLTF
TRBJ1-4 many TRBV5-1 - TGCGCCAGCAGGTTGGTAGAAGAACTGTTTTTT CASRLVEELFF
TRBJ1-6 many TRBV3-1 - TGTGCCAGCAGCTCCAGGGTCTCACCCCTCCACTTT CASSSRVSPLHF
TRBJ2-5 many TRBV20-1 TRBD2 TGCAGTGCCCGCAAAGGGACTAGTAAAGAGACCCAGTACTTC CSARKGTSKETQYF
TRBJ2-5 many TRBV5-1 TRBD2 TGCGCCAGCAGCTTCCGACTAGCGGAGACCCAAGAGACCCAGTACTTC CASSFRLAETQETQYF
TRBJ2-4 many TRBV7-2 TRBD2 TGTGCCAGCAGCTCTGGGGGGGTCAGAAACATTCAGTACTTC CASSSGGVRNIQYF
TRBJ1-1 many TRBV20-1 - TGCAGTGCTAGCCCCCAGTATGAAGCTTTCTTT CSASPQYEAFF
TRBJ2-1 many TRBV5-1 TRBD1 TGCGCCAGCAGCTTGGGGGGACAGGGGTCCTACAATGAGCAGTTCTTC CASSLGGQGSYNEQFF
TRBJ1-2 many TRBV15 TRBD1 TGTGCCACCAGCGGGATGGAGACAGGGAATAACTATGGCTACACCTTC CATSGMETGNNYGYTF
TRBJ1-1 many TRBV25-1 - TGTGCCAGCAGATCCGGGCTCACTGAAGCTTTCTTT CASRSGLTEAFF
TRBJ2-5 many TRBV7-3 - TGTGCCAGCAGCAACCCACCGGCGGAAGAGACCCAGTACTTC CASSNPPAEETQYF
TRBJ2-1 many TRBV3-1 TRBD2 TGTGCCAGCAGCCAAGGAGTGGGCGGGGGGCCCTCGGAGCAGTTCTTC CASSQGVGGGPSEQFF
TRBJ1-2 - TRBV3-1 - TGTGCCAGCAGTCAAGTGGCACCCGCGCGGTTGACAAACTATGGCTACACCTTC CASSQVAPARLTNYGYTF
TRBJ1-2 many TRBV5-1 - TGCGCCAGCAGCTTGTCAGAATTCTATGGCTACACCTTC CASSLSEFYGYTF
TRBJ2-1 many TRBV20-1 TRBD2 TGCAGTGCTAGATATGGGACTAGCGGTTCCAATGAGCAGTTCTTC CSARYGTSGSNEQFF
TRBJ1-2 few TRBV15 - TGTGCCACCAGCAGAGATACCAAATACTATGGCTACACCTTC CATSRDTKYYGYTF
TRBJ2-7 many TRBV7-2 TRBD1 TGTGCCAGCAGCCCTGTACAGGGGGCCTACTACGAGCAGTACTTC CASSPVQGAYYEQYF
TRBJ2-1 many TRBV11-2 - TGTGCCAGCAGCTTAGGGGGGGCTAGACCTAATGAGCAGTTCTTC CASSLGGARPNEQFF
TRBJ2-5 many TRBV29-1 TRBD1 TGCAGCGGCCACCCCGGGACAGGGGGCTTTGAAGAGACCCAGTACTTC CSGHPGTGGFEETQYF
TRBJ1-2 many TRBV25-1 - TGTGCCAGCGGGGCGGAGACCGATGGCTACACCTTC CASGAETDGYTF
TRBJ2-2 many TRBV3-1 TRBD2 TGTGCCAGCAGCCTGATTAGCGGGAGGGCCCTGAGCACCGGGGAGCTGTTTTTT CASSLISGRALSTGELFF
TRBJ1-1 many TRBV20-1 - TGCAGTGCTAGATACGGGGTCCTTGGGACTGAAGCTTTCTTT CSARYGVLGTEAFF
TRBJ1-5 many TRBV27 TRBD1 TGTGCCAGCAGTACCATATTAGACAGGGCCTCCCGATTCGAGGATCAGCCCCAGCATTTT CASSTILDRASRFEDQPQHF
TRBJ2-7 many TRBV6-6 TRBD2 TGTGCCAGCAGCTCCGCTAGCGGGGGGGCCTGGATGATCGAGCAGTACTTC CASSSASGGAWMIEQYF
TRBJ2-7 many TRBV5-1 - TGCGCCAGCAGTTCGGACGGGGTCGAGCAGTACTTC CASSSDGVEQYF
TRBJ1-5 many TRBV20-1 - TGCAGTGCTAGAGGTGACCCAGGGAATCCGAGGCTCCTGAGCAATCAGCCCCAGCATTTT CSARGDPGNPRLLSNQPQHF
TRBJ2-1 many TRBV12-3/TRBV12-4 TRBD1 TGTGCCAGCAGTCCCAACAGGGGCCCAAACAATGAGCAGTTCTTC CASSPNRGPNNEQFF
TRBJ1-3 many TRBV12-3/TRBV12-4 - TGTGCCAGCACCCCACCCTCTGGAAACACCATATATTTT CASTPPSGNTIYF
TRBJ1-3 many TRBV12-3/TRBV12-4 TRBD1 TGTGCCAGCAGTTCGGGACAGCCGAGGGATTTT CASSSGQPRDF
TRBJ1-1 many TRBV5-1 TRBD1 TGCGCCAGCAGCTTAAACCCACAGGGGGCCTACACTGAAGCTTTCTTT CASSLNPQGAYTEAFF
TRBJ1-6 many TRBV7-6 - TGTGCCAGCAGCCCCGCAGCCTCACCAAGAGGGATTTCACCCCTCCACTTT CASSPAASPRGISPLHF
TRBJ2-1 few TRBV24-1 - TGTGCCACCAGTGACCCGGGCCGCGCGGCGAGGAACCAGTTCTTC CATSDPGRAARNQFF
TRBJ2-7 many TRBV10-3 TRBD1 TGTGCCATCACCCCGGGACAGGGGTCCTACGAGCAGTACTTC CAITPGQGSYEQYF
TRBJ2-2 many TRBV20-1 - TGCAGTGTTTCCCCCAGGGCCGGGGAGCTGTTTTTT CSVSPRAGELFF
TRBJ2-5 - TRBV7-8 TRBD1 TGTGCCAGCAGCTTACGGACAGGGGTACTAGAGACCCAGTACTTC CASSLRTGVLETQYF
TRBJ2-3 - TRBV5-4 TRBD1 TGTGCCAGCAGCTTGTGGAGACAGGGGCCCGATACGCAGTATTTT CASSLWRQGPDTQYF
TRBJ1-5 many TRBV15 - TGTGCCACCAGCACCGCCCGAGGGCTAAGGCAGCCCCAGCATTTT CATSTARGLRQPQHF
TRBJ2-1 many TRBV5-6 - TGTGCCAGCAGCTTGAACACCTACAATGAGCAGTTCTTC CASSLNTYNEQFF
TRBJ1-1 many TRBV12-3/TRBV12-4 - TGTGCCACCAACCCCGGGGTGGGGGGAGCTTTCTTT CATNPGVGGAFF